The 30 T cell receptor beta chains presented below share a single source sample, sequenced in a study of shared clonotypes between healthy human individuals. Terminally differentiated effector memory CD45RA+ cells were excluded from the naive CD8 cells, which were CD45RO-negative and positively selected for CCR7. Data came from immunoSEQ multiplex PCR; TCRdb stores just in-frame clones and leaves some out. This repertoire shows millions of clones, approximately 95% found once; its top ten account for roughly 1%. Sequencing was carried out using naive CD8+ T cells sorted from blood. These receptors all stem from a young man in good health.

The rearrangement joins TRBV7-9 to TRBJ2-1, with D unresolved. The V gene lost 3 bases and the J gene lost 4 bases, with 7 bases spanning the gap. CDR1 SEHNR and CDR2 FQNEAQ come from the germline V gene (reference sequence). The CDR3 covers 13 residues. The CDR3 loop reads CASSFGPYNEQFF. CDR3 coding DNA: TGTGCCAGCAGCTTCGGACCATACAATGAGCAGTTCTTC.

CDR3 DNA: TGTGCCAGTAGTAACCATCCGACCGGGTCCTACGAGCAGTACTTC. Residues: CASSNHPTGSYEQYF. V gene TRBV19 combines with J gene TRBJ2-7, with D uncertain. Germline V gene sequence: CDR1 LNHDA, CDR2 SQIVND (reference sequence). V was trimmed by 4 bases and J by 1 base, leaving 14 bases between them. This CDR3 comprises 15 residues.

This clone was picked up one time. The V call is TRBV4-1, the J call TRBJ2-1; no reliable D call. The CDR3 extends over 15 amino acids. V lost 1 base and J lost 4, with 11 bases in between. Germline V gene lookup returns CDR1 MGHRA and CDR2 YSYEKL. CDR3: CASSQVVAGYNEQFF. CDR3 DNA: TGCGCCAGCAGCCAAGTAGTGGCAGGATACAATGAGCAGTTCTTC.

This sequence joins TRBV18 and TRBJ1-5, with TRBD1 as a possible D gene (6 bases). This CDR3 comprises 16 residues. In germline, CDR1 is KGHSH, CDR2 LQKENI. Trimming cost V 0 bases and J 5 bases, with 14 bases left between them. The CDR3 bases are TGTGCCAGCTCACCACCGGTGGCAGGGGATTATCAGCCCCAGCATTTT. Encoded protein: CASSPPVAGDYQPQHF.

CDR3 nucleotide sequence: TGCGCCAGCAGCCCCGGGTTAGGGGGCTACTATGGCTACACCTTC. Encoded protein: CASSPGLGGYYGYTF. The genes are TRBV4-1 and TRBJ1-2, with TRBD1 identical over 7 bases. This CDR3 comprises 15 residues. V shed 4 bases, J shed 3 bases, and the junction held 8 bases outside the gene matches. CDR1 and CDR2 from the germline V gene are MGHRA and YSYEKL.

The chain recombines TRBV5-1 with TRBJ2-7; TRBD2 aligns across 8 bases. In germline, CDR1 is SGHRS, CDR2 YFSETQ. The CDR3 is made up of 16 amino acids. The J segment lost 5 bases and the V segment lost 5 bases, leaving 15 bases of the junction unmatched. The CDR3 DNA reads TGCGCCAGCAGTTCGGACCCGACTAGCGAACAAGACGAGCAGTACTTC. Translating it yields CASSSDPTSEQDEQYF.

The CDR3 loop is CAWRDLADYGYTF. As DNA, the CDR3 is TGTGCCTGGAGAGACCTGGCTGACTATGGCTACACCTTC. The rearrangement links TRBV30 to TRBJ1-2; D is uncertain. The CDR3 loop spans 13 amino acids. Trimming shortened V by 3 bases and J by 3 bases, and 11 bases separated the two germline ends. The germline V gene encodes CDR1 GTSNPN and CDR2 SVGIG (reference sequence).

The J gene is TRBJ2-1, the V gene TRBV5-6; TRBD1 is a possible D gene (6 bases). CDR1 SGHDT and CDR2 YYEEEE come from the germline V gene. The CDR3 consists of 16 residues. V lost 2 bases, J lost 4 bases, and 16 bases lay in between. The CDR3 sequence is CASSLPGQTRYNEQFF. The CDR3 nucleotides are TGTGCCAGCAGCTTACCGGGACAAACGAGGTACAATGAGCAGTTCTTC.

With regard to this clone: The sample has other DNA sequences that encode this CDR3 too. The CDR3 DNA reads as TGTGCCAGTAGTTTGTCCAGGTCGTACGAGCAGTACTTC. Its translation is CASSLSRSYEQYF. The V call is TRBV19, the J call TRBJ2-7; D is ambiguous. The CDR3 totals 13 residues. V lost 5 bases and J 4 bases, leaving 12 bases between the germline ends. The germline V gene encodes CDR1 LNHDA and CDR2 SQIVND (reference sequence).

The CDR3 sequence is CSAGFEAFF. In DNA, the CDR3 is TGCAGCGCGGGTTTTGAAGCTTTCTTT. V usage is TRBV29-1 and J usage is TRBJ1-1; D not resolved. Germline V gene sequence: CDR1 SQVTM, CDR2 ANQGSEA. V was cut by 7 bases and J by 7 bases, with 7 bases left in between. The CDR3 covers 9 residues.

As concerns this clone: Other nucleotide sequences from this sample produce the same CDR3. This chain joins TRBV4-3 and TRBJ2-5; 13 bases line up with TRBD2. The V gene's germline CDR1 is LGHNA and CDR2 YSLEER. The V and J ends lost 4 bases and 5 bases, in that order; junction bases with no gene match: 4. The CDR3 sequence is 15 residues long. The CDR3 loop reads CASSRILAGGETQYF. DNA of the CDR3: TGCGCCAGCAGCCGCATACTAGCGGGAGGGGAGACCCAGTACTTC.

The CDR3 loop reads CASSLFWLAGSVDEQYF. The CDR3 DNA sequence: TGTGCCAGCAGTTTATTTTGGCTAGCGGGATCCGTCGACGAGCAGTACTTC. The chain has TRBV27 and TRBJ2-7; 9 positions agree with TRBD2. V dropped 1 base and J dropped 5; count of bases not matched to a gene: 12. Germline V gene data show CDR1 as MNHEY and CDR2 as SMNVEV (reference sequence). This CDR3 comprises 17 residues.

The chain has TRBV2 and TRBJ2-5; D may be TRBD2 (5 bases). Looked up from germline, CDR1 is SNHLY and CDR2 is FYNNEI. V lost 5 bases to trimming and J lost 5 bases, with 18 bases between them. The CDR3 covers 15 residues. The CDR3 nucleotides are TGTGCCAGCAGTCCCCTTGGAGGCAGCCACGAGACCCAGTACTTC. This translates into CASSPLGGSHETQYF.

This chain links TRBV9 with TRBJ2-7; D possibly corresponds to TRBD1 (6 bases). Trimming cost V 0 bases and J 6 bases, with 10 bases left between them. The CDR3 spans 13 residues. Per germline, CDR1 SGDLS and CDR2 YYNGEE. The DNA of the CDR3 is TGTGCCAGCAGCGTAGGCAGGGGCAGCGAGCAGTACTTC. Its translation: CASSVGRGSEQYF.

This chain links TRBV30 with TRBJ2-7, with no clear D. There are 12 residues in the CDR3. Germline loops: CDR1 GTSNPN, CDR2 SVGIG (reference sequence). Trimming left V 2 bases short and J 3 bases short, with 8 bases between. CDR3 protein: CAWSPVGYEQYF. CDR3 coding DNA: TGTGCCTGGAGTCCCGTGGGCTACGAGCAGTACTTC.

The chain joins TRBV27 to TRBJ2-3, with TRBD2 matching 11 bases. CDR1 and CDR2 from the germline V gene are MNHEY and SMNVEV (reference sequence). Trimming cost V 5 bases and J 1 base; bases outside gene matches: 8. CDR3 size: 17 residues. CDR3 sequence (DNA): TGTGCCAGCAGTCTCATGCCGACTAGCGGGGGCACAGATACGCAGTATTTT. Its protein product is CASSLMPTSGGTDTQYF.

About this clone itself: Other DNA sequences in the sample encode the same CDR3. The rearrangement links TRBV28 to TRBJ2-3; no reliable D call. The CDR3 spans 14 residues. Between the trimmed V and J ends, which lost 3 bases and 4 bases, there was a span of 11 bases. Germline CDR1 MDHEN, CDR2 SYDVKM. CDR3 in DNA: TGTGCCAGCAGTTTGACGCGAGGTGCAGATACGCAGTATTTT. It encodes CASSLTRGADTQYF.

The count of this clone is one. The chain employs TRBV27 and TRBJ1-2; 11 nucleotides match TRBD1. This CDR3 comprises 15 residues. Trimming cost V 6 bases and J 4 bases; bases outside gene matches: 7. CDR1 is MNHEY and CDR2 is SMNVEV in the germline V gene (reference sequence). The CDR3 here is CASSPDRGRPYGYTF. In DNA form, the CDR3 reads TGTGCCAGCAGCCCGGACAGGGGGCGACCCTATGGCTACACCTTC.

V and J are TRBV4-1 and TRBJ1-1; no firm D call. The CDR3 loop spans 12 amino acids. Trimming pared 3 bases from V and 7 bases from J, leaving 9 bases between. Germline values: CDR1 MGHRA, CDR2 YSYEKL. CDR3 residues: CASSHLGIEAFF. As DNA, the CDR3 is TGCGCCAGCAGCCATTTGGGGATTGAAGCTTTCTTT.

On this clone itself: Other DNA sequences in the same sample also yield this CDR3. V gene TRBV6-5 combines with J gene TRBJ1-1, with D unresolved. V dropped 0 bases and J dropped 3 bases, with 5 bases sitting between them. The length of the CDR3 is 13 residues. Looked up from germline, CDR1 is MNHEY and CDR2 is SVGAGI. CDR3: CASSYSRYTEAFF. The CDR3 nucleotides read TGTGCCAGCAGTTACTCACGGTACACTGAAGCTTTCTTT.

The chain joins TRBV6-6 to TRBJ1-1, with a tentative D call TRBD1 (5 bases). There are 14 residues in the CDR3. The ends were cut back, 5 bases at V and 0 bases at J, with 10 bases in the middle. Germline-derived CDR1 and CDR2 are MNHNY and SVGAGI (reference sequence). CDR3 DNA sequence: TGTGCCAGCAGTACCGACAGTATGAACACTGAAGCTTTCTTT. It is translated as CASSTDSMNTEAFF.

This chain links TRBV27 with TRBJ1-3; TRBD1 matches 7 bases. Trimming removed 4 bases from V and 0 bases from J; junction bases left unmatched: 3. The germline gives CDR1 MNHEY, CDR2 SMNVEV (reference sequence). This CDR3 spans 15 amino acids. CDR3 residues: CASSWDRNSGNTIYF. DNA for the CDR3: TGTGCCAGCAGTTGGGACAGAAACTCTGGAAACACCATATATTTT.

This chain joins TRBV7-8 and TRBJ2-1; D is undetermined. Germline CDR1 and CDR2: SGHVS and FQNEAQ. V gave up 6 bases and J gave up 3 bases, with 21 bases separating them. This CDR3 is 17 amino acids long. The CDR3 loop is CASSPDGSGFFYNEQFF. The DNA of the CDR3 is TGTGCCAGCAGTCCCGATGGGTCCGGGTTCTTCTACAATGAGCAGTTCTTC.

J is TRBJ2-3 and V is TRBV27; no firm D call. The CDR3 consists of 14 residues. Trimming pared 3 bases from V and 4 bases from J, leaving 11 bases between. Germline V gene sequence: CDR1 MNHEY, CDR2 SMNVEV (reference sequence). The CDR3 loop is CASSLGRMADTQYF. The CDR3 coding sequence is TGTGCCAGCAGTTTGGGTAGGATGGCAGATACGCAGTATTTT.

The CDR3 region is CASSEDRGYEQYF. The CDR3 nucleotides are TGTGCCAGCAGCGAGGACAGGGGCTACGAGCAGTACTTC. The rearrangement joins TRBV7-8 to TRBJ2-7; 9 nucleotides agree with TRBD1. The ends lost 5 bases at V and 3 bases at J; junction bases unmatched: 2. Germline assignment: CDR1 SGHVS and CDR2 FQNEAQ. This CDR3 is 13 amino acids long.

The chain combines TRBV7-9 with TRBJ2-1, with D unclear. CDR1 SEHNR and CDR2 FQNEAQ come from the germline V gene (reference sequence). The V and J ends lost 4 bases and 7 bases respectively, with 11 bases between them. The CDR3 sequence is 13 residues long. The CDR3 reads CASSSGVGNEQFF. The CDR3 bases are TGTGCCAGCAGCTCGGGCGTGGGGAATGAGCAGTTCTTC.

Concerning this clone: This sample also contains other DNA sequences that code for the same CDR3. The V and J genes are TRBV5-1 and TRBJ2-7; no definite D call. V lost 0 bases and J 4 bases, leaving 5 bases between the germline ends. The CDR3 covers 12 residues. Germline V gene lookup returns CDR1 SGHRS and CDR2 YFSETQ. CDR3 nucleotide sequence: TGCGCCAGCAGCTTGGGTGGGTACGAGCAGTACTTC. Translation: CASSLGGYEQYF. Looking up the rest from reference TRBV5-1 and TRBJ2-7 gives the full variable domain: KAGVTQTPRYLIKTRGQQVTLSCSPISGHRSVSWYQQTPGQGLQFLFEYFSETQRNKGNFPGRFSGRQFSNSRSEMNVSTLELGDSALYLCASSLGGYEQYFGPGTRLTVT.

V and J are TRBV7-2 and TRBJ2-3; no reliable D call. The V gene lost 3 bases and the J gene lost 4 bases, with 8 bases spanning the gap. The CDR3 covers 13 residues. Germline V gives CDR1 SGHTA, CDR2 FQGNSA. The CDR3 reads CASSLTHPDTQYF. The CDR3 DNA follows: TGTGCCAGCAGCTTGACCCACCCAGATACGCAGTATTTT.

The CDR3 here is CASSLERGASSYNEQFF. CDR3 nucleotide sequence: TGTGCCAGCAGTTTAGAGCGGGGGGCCAGCTCCTACAATGAGCAGTTCTTC. The V and J genes are TRBV28 and TRBJ2-1; 9 bases align to TRBD2. The CDR3 runs to 17 residues. Germline V gives CDR1 MDHEN, CDR2 SYDVKM. Germline trimming cut 2 bases from V and 0 bases from J; bases unmatched to any gene: 5. The whole variable domain, filled in from reference TRBV28 and TRBJ2-1, reads DVKVTQSSRYLVKRTGEKVFLECVQDMDHENMFWYRQDPGLGLRLIYFSYDVKMKEKGDIPEGYSVSREKKERFSLILESASTNQTSMYLCASSLERGASSYNEQFFGPGTRLTVL.

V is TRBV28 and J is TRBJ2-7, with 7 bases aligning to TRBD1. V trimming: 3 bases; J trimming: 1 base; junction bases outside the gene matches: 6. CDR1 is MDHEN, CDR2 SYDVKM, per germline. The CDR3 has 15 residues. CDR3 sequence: CASSFGQVRSYEQYF. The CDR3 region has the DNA TGTGCCAGCAGTTTCGGACAGGTTAGGTCCTACGAGCAGTACTTC.